The 14 T cell receptor beta chains below were found in one sample sequenced in a study of control samples from healthy donors and cancer patients. Method: immunoSEQ multiplex PCR; TCRdb's copy keeps in-frame clones and lacks some. The profile shows fewer than 200,000 clones, around nine tenths of them singletons. Sequencing was carried out using blood. These receptors were taken from a young man in good health.

The gene calls are TRBV30 and TRBJ2-7, with D possibly called TRBD1 or TRBD2 (5 bases each). The germline V and J ends were trimmed by 2 bases and 0 bases, with 8 bases remaining between them. The germline CDR1 and CDR2 sequences are GTSNPN and SVGIG (reference sequence). The CDR3 is 13 amino acids. In DNA, the CDR3 is TGTGCCTGGAGTTGGGGGATCTCCTACGAGCAGTACTTC. Its protein product is CAWSWGISYEQYF.

The rearrangement uses TRBV30 and TRBJ1-2; 8 bases match TRBD1. The J segment lost 1 base and the V segment lost 5 bases, leaving 3 bases of the junction unmatched. The CDR3 covers 13 residues. Germline CDR1 is GTSNPN and CDR2 is SVGIG (reference sequence). CDR3: CAWGTGFNYGYTF. In DNA, the CDR3 is TGTGCCTGGGGGACAGGTTTTAACTATGGCTACACCTTC.

This chain links TRBV3-1 (or the pseudogene TRBV3-2) with TRBJ2-5; TRBD1 aligns across 7 bases. The V segment lost 7 bases and the J segment 2 bases; nucleotides outside the gene matches: 7. Germline values: CDR1 LGHDT, CDR2 YNNKEL (reference sequence). The CDR3 consists of 14 residues. This CDR3 is CASKTTGTQETQYF. Here the CDR3 DNA reads TGTGCCAGCAAGACGACAGGGACGCAAGAGACCCAGTACTTC.

This clone was seen a few times. This sequence joins TRBV5-4 and TRBJ2-7; D not certain. Germline lookup yields CDR1 SGHNT and CDR2 YYREEE (reference sequence). The V end lost 4 bases, the J end lost 1 base, and 9 bases lay between the germline ends. CDR3 length: 13 residues. CDR3 in amino acids: CASSKMGSYEQYF. The CDR3 nucleotides are TGTGCCAGCAGCAAAATGGGGTCCTACGAGCAGTACTTC. The full variable domain, completed using reference TRBV5-4 and TRBJ2-7, is ETGVTQSPTHLIKTRGQQVTLRCSSQSGHNTVSWYQQALGQGPQFIFQYYREEENGRGNFPPRFSGLQFPNYSSELNVNALELDDSALYLCASSKMGSYEQYFGPGTRLTVT.

The chain employs TRBV7-9 and TRBJ1-2; the D gene is possibly TRBD1 (5 bases). V lost 4 bases and J 8 bases, leaving 11 bases between the germline ends. Germline values: CDR1 SEHNR, CDR2 FQNEAQ (reference sequence). The CDR3 is 12 residues long. The CDR3 is CASSYDSGGYTF. CDR3 DNA: TGTGCCAGCAGCTATGACAGTGGAGGCTACACCTTC.

The CDR3 nucleotides read TGCAGCGTTACGGACAGGGGGAGAGGAGGCTACACCTTC. Residues: CSVTDRGRGGYTF. This sequence joins TRBV29-1 and TRBJ1-2, with 10 positions matching TRBD1. V lost 5 bases, J lost 8 bases, and 8 bases stayed unmatched. The germline CDR1 and CDR2 sequences are SQVTM and ANQGSEA. This CDR3 region has 13 residues.

The chain has TRBV19 and TRBJ1-3; D is unresolved. Trimming pared 5 bases from V and 0 bases from J, leaving 11 bases between. Looked up from germline, CDR1 is LNHDA and CDR2 is SQIVND (reference sequence). This CDR3 contains 15 residues. The CDR3: CASSPQGFSGNTIYF. CDR3 nucleotide sequence: TGTGCCAGTAGTCCCCAAGGCTTCTCTGGAAACACCATATATTTT.

The chain links TRBV5-1 to TRBJ1-1, with 8 bases lining up with TRBD1. The V segment lost 4 bases and the J segment 7 bases; nucleotides outside the gene matches: 9. Germline CDR1 and CDR2: SGHRS and YFSETQ. This CDR3 comprises 14 residues. This CDR3 is CASSATLQGVEAFF. In DNA, the CDR3 is TGCGCCAGCAGCGCCACACTACAGGGGGTTGAAGCTTTCTTT.

CDR3 in amino acids: CASSIPGANVLTF. CDR3 DNA: TGTGCCAGTAGTATTCCTGGGGCCAACGTCCTGACTTTC. The chain carries TRBV19 and TRBJ2-6; D uncertain. Germline CDR1 reads LNHDA; CDR2 reads SQIVND (reference sequence). V lost 3 bases, J lost 2 bases, and 2 bases lay in between. The CDR3 contains 13 residues.

The J gene is TRBJ1-1, the V gene TRBV6-5; tentative D call: TRBD1 (5 bases). Germline V gives CDR1 MNHEY, CDR2 SVGAGI. V lost 9 bases to trimming and J lost 3 bases, with 17 bases between them. The CDR3 runs to 14 residues. Written as DNA, the CDR3 is TGTGCCAGTTTTTTGGGAGGGGCGGACACTGAAGCTTTCTTT. Translation: CASFLGGADTEAFF.

The chain links TRBV4-1 to TRBJ1-3, with 9 bases matching TRBD1. The CDR3 is made up of 16 amino acids. J gave up 4 bases and V 4 bases, and 8 bases lay outside the gene matches. Germline V gene lookup returns CDR1 MGHRA and CDR2 YSYEKL. CDR3 loop: CASSREGQGRGNTIYF. The CDR3 nucleotides are TGCGCCAGCAGCCGAGAGGGACAGGGAAGGGGAAACACCATATATTTT.

The chain couples TRBV7-6 to TRBJ1-1; 10 positions match TRBD1. V dropped 5 bases and J dropped 1; count of bases not matched to a gene: 4. This CDR3 contains 15 residues. In germline, CDR1 is SGHVS, CDR2 FNYEAQ. The CDR3 coding sequence is TGTGCCAGCAGCGCGGGACAGGGGACGAACACTGAAGCTTTCTTT. It is translated as CASSAGQGTNTEAFF.

This clone has a handful of counts. The chain links TRBV6-5 to TRBJ1-5; the match to TRBD1 covers 9 bases. V shed 8 bases and J 6 bases; nucleotides not matched to a gene: 5. Germline CDR1 is MNHEY and CDR2 is SVGAGI. This CDR3 region has 13 residues. CDR3 protein: CASDEQGAQPQHF. Here the CDR3 DNA reads TGTGCCAGCGATGAACAGGGGGCTCAGCCCCAGCATTTT.

J is TRBJ1-5 and V is TRBV6-2 or TRBV6-3; no firm D call. CDR1 is MNHEY, CDR2 SVGEGT, per germline. The V and J ends lost 6 bases and 0 bases respectively, with 15 bases between them. The CDR3 covers 16 residues. CDR3 sequence: CASSLRSGNSNQPQHF. Written as DNA, the CDR3 is TGTGCCAGCAGCCTCCGGTCGGGGAATAGCAATCAGCCCCAGCATTTT.